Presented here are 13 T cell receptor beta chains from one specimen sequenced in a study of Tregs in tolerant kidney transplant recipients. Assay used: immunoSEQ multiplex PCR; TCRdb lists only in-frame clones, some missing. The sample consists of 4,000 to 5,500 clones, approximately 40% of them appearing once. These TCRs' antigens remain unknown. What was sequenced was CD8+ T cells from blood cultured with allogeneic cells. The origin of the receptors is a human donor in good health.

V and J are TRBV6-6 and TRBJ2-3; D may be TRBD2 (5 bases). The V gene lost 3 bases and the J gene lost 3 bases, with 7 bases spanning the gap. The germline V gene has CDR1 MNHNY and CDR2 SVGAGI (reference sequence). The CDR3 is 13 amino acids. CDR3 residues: CASSYGETDTQYF. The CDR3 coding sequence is TGTGCCAGCAGTTATGGGGAGACAGATACGCAGTATTTT.

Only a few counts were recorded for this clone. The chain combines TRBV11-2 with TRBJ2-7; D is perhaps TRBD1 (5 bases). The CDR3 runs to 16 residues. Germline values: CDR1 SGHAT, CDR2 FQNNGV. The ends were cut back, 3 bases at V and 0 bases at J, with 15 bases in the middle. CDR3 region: CASSFGTRQSSYEQYF. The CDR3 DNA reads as TGTGCCAGCAGCTTTGGTACGCGACAGAGCTCCTACGAGCAGTACTTC.

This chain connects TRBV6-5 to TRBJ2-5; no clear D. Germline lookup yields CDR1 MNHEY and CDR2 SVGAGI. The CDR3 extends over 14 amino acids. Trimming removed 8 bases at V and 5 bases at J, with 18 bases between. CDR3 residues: CASWANLGRETQYF. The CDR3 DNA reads TGTGCCAGCTGGGCCAACCTTGGAAGGGAGACCCAGTACTTC.

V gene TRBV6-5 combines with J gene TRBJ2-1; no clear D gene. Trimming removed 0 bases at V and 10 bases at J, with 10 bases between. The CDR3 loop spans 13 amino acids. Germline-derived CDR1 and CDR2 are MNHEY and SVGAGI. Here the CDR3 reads CASSYSGVGEQFF. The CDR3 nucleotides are TGTGCCAGCAGTTACTCGGGTGTCGGCGAGCAGTTCTTC.

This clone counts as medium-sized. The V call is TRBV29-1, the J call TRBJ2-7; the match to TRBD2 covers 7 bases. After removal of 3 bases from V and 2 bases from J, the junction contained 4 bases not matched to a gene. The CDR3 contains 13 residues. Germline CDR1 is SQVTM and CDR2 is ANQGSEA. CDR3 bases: TGCAGCGTTGAGCTAGCGGCAACCTACGAGCAGTACTTC. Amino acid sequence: CSVELAATYEQYF.

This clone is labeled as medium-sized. The CDR3 DNA reads as TGTGCCAGCAGTGCTTGGACTAGCGGGGCCACTCAAGAGACCCAGTACTTC. It codes for CASSAWTSGATQETQYF. The chain links TRBV6-1 to TRBJ2-5; 12 positions agree with TRBD2. The CDR3 contains 17 residues. J lost 2 bases, V lost 4 bases, and 8 bases had no gene match. CDR1 and CDR2 from the germline V gene are MNHNS and SASEGT.

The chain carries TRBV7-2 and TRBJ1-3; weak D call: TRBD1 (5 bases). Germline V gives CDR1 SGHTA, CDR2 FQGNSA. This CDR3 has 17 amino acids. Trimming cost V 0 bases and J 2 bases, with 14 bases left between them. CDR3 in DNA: TGTGCCAGCAGCTTAGCCCCATCGGGGCAGCCTGGAAACACCATATATTTT. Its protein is CASSLAPSGQPGNTIYF.

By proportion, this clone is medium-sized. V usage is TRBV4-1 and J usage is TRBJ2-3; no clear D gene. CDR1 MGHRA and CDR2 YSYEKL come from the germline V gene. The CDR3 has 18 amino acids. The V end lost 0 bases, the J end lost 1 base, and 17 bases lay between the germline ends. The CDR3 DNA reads TGCGCCAGCAGCCAAGATCTCCTGCTGGCAAAACGCACAGATACGCAGTATTTT. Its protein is CASSQDLLLAKRTDTQYF.

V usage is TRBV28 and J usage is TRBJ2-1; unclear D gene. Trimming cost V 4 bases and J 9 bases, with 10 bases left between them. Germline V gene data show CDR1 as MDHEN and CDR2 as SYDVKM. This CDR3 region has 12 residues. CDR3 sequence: CASSSAFAEQFF. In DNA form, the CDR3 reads TGTGCCAGCAGTTCCGCTTTCGCTGAGCAGTTCTTC.

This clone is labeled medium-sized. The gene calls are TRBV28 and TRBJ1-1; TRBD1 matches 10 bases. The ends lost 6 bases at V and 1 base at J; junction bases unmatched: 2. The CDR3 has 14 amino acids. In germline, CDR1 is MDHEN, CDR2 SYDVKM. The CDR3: CASSRTGGNTEAFF. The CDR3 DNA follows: TGTGCCAGCAGCCGGACAGGGGGGAACACTGAAGCTTTCTTT.

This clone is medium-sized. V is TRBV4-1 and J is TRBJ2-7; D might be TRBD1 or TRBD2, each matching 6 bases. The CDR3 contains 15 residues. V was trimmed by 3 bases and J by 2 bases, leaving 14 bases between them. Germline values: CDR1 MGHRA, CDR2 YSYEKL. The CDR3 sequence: CASSQVPGGPYEQYF. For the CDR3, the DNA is TGCGCCAGCAGCCAGGTTCCTGGGGGGCCCTACGAGCAGTACTTC.

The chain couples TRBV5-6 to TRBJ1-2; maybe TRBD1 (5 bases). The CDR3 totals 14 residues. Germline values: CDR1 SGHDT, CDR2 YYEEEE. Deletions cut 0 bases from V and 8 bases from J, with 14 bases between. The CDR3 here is CASSLGDGLVGYTF. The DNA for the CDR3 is TGTGCCAGCAGCTTGGGGGACGGCCTTGTCGGCTACACCTTC. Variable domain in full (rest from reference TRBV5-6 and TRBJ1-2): DAGVTQSPTHLIKTRGQQVTLRCSPKSGHDTVSWYQQALGQGPQFIFQYYEEEERQRGNFPDRFSGHQFPNYSSELNVNALLLGDSALYLCASSLGDGLVGYTFGSGTRLTVV.

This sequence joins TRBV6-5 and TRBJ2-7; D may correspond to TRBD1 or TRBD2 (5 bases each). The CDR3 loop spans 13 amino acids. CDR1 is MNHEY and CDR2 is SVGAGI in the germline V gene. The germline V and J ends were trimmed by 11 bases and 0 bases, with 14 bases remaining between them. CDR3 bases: TGTGCCGGGAGTACAGGATTCTCCTACGAGCAGTACTTC. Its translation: CAGSTGFSYEQYF.